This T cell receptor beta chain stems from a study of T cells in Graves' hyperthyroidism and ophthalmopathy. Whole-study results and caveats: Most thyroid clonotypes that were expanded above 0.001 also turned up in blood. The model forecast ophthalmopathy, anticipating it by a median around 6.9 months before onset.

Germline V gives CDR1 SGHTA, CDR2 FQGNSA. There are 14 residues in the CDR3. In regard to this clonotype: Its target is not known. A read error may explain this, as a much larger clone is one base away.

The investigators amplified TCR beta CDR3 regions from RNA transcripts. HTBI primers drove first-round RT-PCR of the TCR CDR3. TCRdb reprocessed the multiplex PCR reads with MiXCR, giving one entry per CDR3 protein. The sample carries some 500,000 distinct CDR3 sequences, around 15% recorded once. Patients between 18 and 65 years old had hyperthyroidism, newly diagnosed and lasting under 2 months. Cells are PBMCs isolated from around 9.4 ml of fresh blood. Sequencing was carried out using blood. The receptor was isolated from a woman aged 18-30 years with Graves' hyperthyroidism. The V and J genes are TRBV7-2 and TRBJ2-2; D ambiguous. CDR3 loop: CASGFRLYTGELFF. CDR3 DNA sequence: TGTGCCAGCGGCTTTAGACTCTACACCGGGGAGCTGTTTTTT.